This passage covers 27 T cell receptor beta chains from one sample sequenced in a study of memory CD4+ T cells and cytomegalovirus serostatus. Single viable CD3+CD4+CD8-CD45RO+ cells were sorted as the memory CD4+ T cells. Data came from immunoSEQ multiplex PCR; TCRdb stores just in-frame clones and leaves some out. The profile shows over 50,000 clones, just over 75% of them singletons. Sequenced: memory CD4+ T cells from blood. These receptors were obtained from an adult in good health and CMV-seronegative.

V is TRBV27 and J is TRBJ2-7; weak D call: TRBD2 (5 bases). V lost 5 bases and J 7 bases, leaving 18 bases between the germline ends. Germline CDR1 reads MNHEY; CDR2 reads SMNVEV (reference sequence). This CDR3 is built from 14 residues. CDR3: CASSPSGSPGEQYF. The CDR3 region has the DNA TGTGCCAGCAGTCCGAGCGGCTCCCCGGGGGAGCAGTACTTC.

The sample holds one count of this clone. The chain carries TRBV5-1 and TRBJ2-7; maybe TRBD2 (5 bases). V lost 0 bases and J lost 0, with 10 bases in between. The CDR3 has 15 amino acids. CDR1 is SGHRS, CDR2 YFSETQ, per germline. CDR3 amino acids: CASSLDPGSSYEQYF. The DNA of the CDR3 is TGCGCCAGCAGCTTGGACCCGGGGAGCTCCTACGAGCAGTACTTC.

V is TRBV19 and J is TRBJ2-1, with 9 bases matching TRBD2. Germline V gene sequence: CDR1 LNHDA, CDR2 SQIVND (reference sequence). V dropped 3 bases and J dropped 3; count of bases not matched to a gene: 6. The CDR3 runs 16 residues. CDR3 loop: CASSISGSVIYNEQFF. Written as DNA, the CDR3 is TGTGCCAGTAGTATTAGCGGGAGCGTCATCTACAATGAGCAGTTCTTC. Variable domain in full (rest from reference TRBV19 and TRBJ2-1): DGGITQSPKYLFRKEGQNVTLSCEQNLNHDAMYWYRQDPGQGLRLIYYSQIVNDFQKGDIAEGYSVSREKKESFPLTVTSAQKNPTAFYLCASSISGSVIYNEQFFGPGTRLTVL.

This sequence joins TRBV18 and TRBJ2-3; a possible D gene is TRBD1 (6 bases). The CDR3 length is 15 residues. CDR1 and CDR2 (germline): KGHSH, LQKENI. V was clipped by 5 bases and J by 0 bases, with 12 bases between them. CDR3 DNA sequence: TGTGCCAGCTCATCCTTACAGGGTAGCACAGATACGCAGTATTTT. Amino acid sequence: CASSSLQGSTDTQYF.

This clone occurred a few times. At one end, the junction sequence differs from germline, possibly due to a read error. The CDR3 DNA reads TGTGCCAGCACCGTATCAAGCAGGGGAAACACCGGGGAGCTGTTTTTT. Translating it yields CASTVSSRGNTGELFF. The chain is built from TRBV9 and TRBJ2-2, with D perhaps TRBD1 (6 bases). The germline CDR1 and CDR2 sequences are SGDLS and YYNGEE. The CDR3 sequence is 16 residues long.

This clone was seen a single time. The chain couples TRBV15 to TRBJ1-5; D uncertain. The CDR3 length is 12 residues. Germline V CDR1 and CDR2: LNHNV, YYDKDF (reference sequence). V was clipped by 0 bases and J by 6 bases, with 3 bases between them. The CDR3 region is CATSRDRQPQHF. The CDR3 DNA reads TGTGCCACCAGCAGAGATCGTCAGCCCCAGCATTTT.

The table lists this clone with a few counts. V gene TRBV4-3 combines with J gene TRBJ1-6, with 8 nucleotides matching TRBD1. Germline values: CDR1 LGHNA, CDR2 YSLEER. The CDR3 runs to 14 residues. V lost 5 bases and J lost 10; bases outside the gene matches: 7. DNA for the CDR3: TGCGCCAGCAGCGCCGGACAGGGTGGCTCACCCCTCCACTTT. The encoded protein is CASSAGQGGSPLHF.

The gene calls are TRBV29-1 and TRBJ2-5, with D possibly TRBD1 on 6 matching bases. CDR1 and CDR2 from the germline V gene are SQVTM and ANQGSEA. The CDR3 is made up of 15 amino acids. V gave up 0 bases and J gave up 4 bases, with 15 bases separating them. The CDR3 coding sequence is TGCAGCGTTGAAGATCAGCAGGGGTATGGAGAGACCCAGTACTTC. Translating it yields CSVEDQQGYGETQYF.

As for this clone: A much larger clone is a single base away; this may be a read error. Other DNA sequences in the same sample also yield this CDR3. The chain combines TRBV4-2 with TRBJ2-7; 8 bases are shared with TRBD2. Germline loops: CDR1 LGHNA, CDR2 YNFKEQ. This CDR3 is built from 15 residues. CDR3 amino acids: CASSQGLAGSYEQYF. The CDR3 nucleotides are TGTGCCAGCAGCCAAGGCCTAGCGGGTTCCTACGAGCAGTACTTT.

J is TRBJ1-5 and V is TRBV6-6; weak D call: TRBD1 (5 bases). V lost 7 bases to trimming and J lost 9 bases, with 10 bases between them. The CDR3 extends over 11 amino acids. Germline CDR1 MNHNY, CDR2 SVGAGI (reference sequence). The CDR3 reads CASTLGGPQHF. For the CDR3, the DNA is TGTGCCAGCACTCTGGGGGGGCCCCAGCATTTT.

This clone was detected only a few times. The chain employs TRBV19 and TRBJ2-2; 8 nucleotides match TRBD1. The CDR3 totals 15 residues. Germline CDR1 reads LNHDA; CDR2 reads SQIVND (reference sequence). The J segment lost 3 bases and the V segment lost 9 bases, leaving 9 bases of the junction unmatched. The CDR3 DNA reads as TGTGCCAGCAGGAAGACAGGGGTCGACACCGGGGAGCTGTTTTTT. Its translation: CASRKTGVDTGELFF.

CDR3 in DNA: TGTGCCAGCAGCGCCGACCCGAGGGGCAGGGGAAACGAGCAGTACTTC. The encoded protein is CASSADPRGRGNEQYF. This chain uses TRBV9 with TRBJ2-7, with D possibly matching TRBD1 (6 bases). The V gene's germline CDR1 is SGDLS and CDR2 YYNGEE. This CDR3 region has 16 residues. The V end lost 3 bases, the J end lost 5 bases, and 21 bases lay between the germline ends.

By sample fraction, this clone is medium-sized (0.01 to 0.1%). V usage is TRBV27 and J usage is TRBJ2-1, with 8 bases aligning to TRBD2. Unmatched junction bases numbered 4, after V lost 0 bases and J lost 0 bases. The length of the CDR3 is 17 residues. Germline V lookup: CDR1 MNHEY, CDR2 SMNVEV (reference sequence). CDR3 DNA sequence: TGTGCCAGCAGTTTATCGTTAGCGGGGAGCTCCTACAATGAGCAGTTCTTC. Its translation is CASSLSLAGSSYNEQFF.

This chain joins TRBV27 and TRBJ2-6, with a possible D match to TRBD2 (6 bases). The V and J ends lost 6 bases and 2 bases respectively, with 14 bases between them. Germline V gene data show CDR1 as MNHEY and CDR2 as SMNVEV (reference sequence). The CDR3 contains 16 residues. CDR3 loop: CASSGGAGTGANVLTF. The CDR3 bases are TGTGCCAGCAGCGGAGGGGCCGGAACTGGGGCCAACGTCCTGACTTTC.

The chain combines TRBV28 with TRBJ1-1, with 9 nucleotides matching TRBD1. The CDR3 is 14 residues long. The germline CDR1 and CDR2 sequences are MDHEN and SYDVKM. After removal of 6 bases from V and 0 bases from J, the junction contained 2 bases not matched to a gene. The CDR3: CASRGTGLNTEAFF. CDR3 DNA: TGTGCCAGCAGGGGGACAGGGTTGAACACTGAAGCTTTCTTT.

J is TRBJ2-2 and V is TRBV5-1, with 8 nucleotides matching TRBD2. V gave up 4 bases and J gave up 5 bases; unmatched junction bases: 10. Germline assignment: CDR1 SGHRS and CDR2 YFSETQ. The CDR3 length is 16 residues. The CDR3 protein is CASSPGVAGQTGELFF. CDR3 nucleotide sequence: TGCGCCAGCAGCCCCGGGGTAGCGGGGCAAACCGGGGAGCTGTTTTTT.

The rearrangement uses TRBV6-5 and TRBJ1-6, with 10 positions matching TRBD1. V shed 4 bases, J shed 8 bases, and the junction held 2 bases outside the gene matches. The CDR3 spans 14 residues. The germline V gene has CDR1 MNHEY and CDR2 SVGAGI. CDR3 bases: TGTGCCAGCAGTTCCGGGACAGGGGATTCACCCCTCCACTTT. The encoded protein is CASSSGTGDSPLHF.

The chain uses TRBV2 and TRBJ1-5; D remains unclear. Germline loops: CDR1 SNHLY, CDR2 FYNNEI. The V and J ends lost 6 bases and 0 bases respectively, with 6 bases between them. The CDR3 extends over 13 amino acids. The CDR3 nucleotides read TGTGCCAGCAGGCGGGATAGCAATCAGCCCCAGCATTTT. Translating it yields CASRRDSNQPQHF.

The chain has TRBV29-1 and TRBJ2-5; the D is unclear. CDR1 is SQVTM and CDR2 is ANQGSEA in the germline V gene. V was clipped by 7 bases and J by 7 bases, with 13 bases between them. This CDR3 spans 11 amino acids. Here the CDR3 reads CSARIDVTQYF. Here the CDR3 DNA reads TGCAGCGCACGAATTGACGTGACCCAGTACTTC.

The chain employs TRBV4-3 and TRBJ1-6; no reliable D call. CDR3 length: 21 residues. The V and J ends lost 0 bases and 0 bases respectively, with 21 bases between them. Germline CDR1 LGHNA, CDR2 YSLEER. The CDR3 is CASSQDWFERSSPSYNSPLHF. The CDR3 DNA reads as TGCGCCAGCAGCCAAGATTGGTTTGAGAGATCCTCCCCCTCCTATAATTCACCCCTCCACTTT.

The chain uses TRBV4-1 and TRBJ2-1; no firm D call. Germline lookup yields CDR1 MGHRA and CDR2 YSYEKL. The V end lost 5 bases, the J end lost 3 bases, and 8 bases lay between the germline ends. CDR3 length: 13 amino acids. Written as DNA, the CDR3 is TGCGCCAGCAGCTTCGAGCGCTACAATGAGCAGTTCTTC. Translating gives CASSFERYNEQFF.

DNA for the CDR3: TGCGCCAGCAGACAGGGACTAGCGGGATACAGCACAGATACGCAGTATTTT. Amino acid sequence: CASRQGLAGYSTDTQYF. J is TRBJ2-3 and V is TRBV5-1, with TRBD2 matching over 13 bases. V gave up 5 bases and J gave up 0 bases; unmatched junction bases: 6. Germline V gene sequence: CDR1 SGHRS, CDR2 YFSETQ. This CDR3 contains 17 residues.

The chain links TRBV5-1 to TRBJ2-7; 8 bases match TRBD2. CDR3 length equals 12 residues. Trimming at V came to 5 bases and at J to 3 bases, leaving 1 base not matched to a gene. Germline-derived CDR1 and CDR2 are SGHRS and YFSETQ. The DNA for the CDR3 is TGCGCCAGCAGAAGCGGGGGCTACGAGCAGTACTTC. It translates to CASRSGGYEQYF. Supplemented by reference TRBV5-1 and TRBJ2-7, the full variable domain reads KAGVTQTPRYLIKTRGQQVTLSCSPISGHRSVSWYQQTPGQGLQFLFEYFSETQRNKGNFPGRFSGRQFSNSRSEMNVSTLELGDSALYLCASRSGGYEQYFGPGTRLTVT.

The gene calls are TRBV19 and TRBJ1-4; maybe TRBD1 (5 bases). The CDR3 covers 13 residues. Germline assignment: CDR1 LNHDA and CDR2 SQIVND (reference sequence). The germline V and J ends were trimmed by 3 bases and 7 bases, with 9 bases remaining between them. CDR3 region: CASSMGPREKLFF. For the CDR3, the DNA is TGTGCCAGTAGTATGGGACCTCGTGAAAAACTGTTTTTT.

This clone has a handful of counts. The chain combines TRBV5-6 with TRBJ2-3, with D uncertain. The CDR3 is made up of 16 amino acids. V lost 4 bases and J lost 0, with 15 bases in between. CDR1 is SGHDT, CDR2 YYEEEE, per germline. DNA for the CDR3: TGTGCCAGCAGCCTAGACTTTCGATCTAGCACAGATACGCAGTATTTT. As protein: CASSLDFRSSTDTQYF.

The chain employs TRBV7-2 and TRBJ2-7, with 10 bases aligning to TRBD2. Germline CDR1 SGHTA, CDR2 FQGNSA. The CDR3 consists of 16 residues. V gave up 2 bases and J gave up 6 bases; unmatched junction bases: 10. The CDR3 sequence is CASSLSRTSGIAEQYF. Written as DNA, the CDR3 is TGTGCCAGCAGCTTATCCCGGACTAGCGGCATCGCCGAGCAGTACTTC.

The J gene is TRBJ2-6, the V gene TRBV27, with a weak D call TRBD1 (5 bases). The CDR3 is made up of 16 amino acids. Germline V gene lookup returns CDR1 MNHEY and CDR2 SMNVEV (reference sequence). Trimming removed 8 bases at V and 1 base at J, with 15 bases between. The CDR3 bases are TGTGCCAGCGGGCAGGGTTTTAGGTCTGGGGCCAACGTCCTGACTTTC. As protein: CASGQGFRSGANVLTF.